The text below deals with one T cell receptor (beta chain). TCRdb recomputed calls from the 5' RACE reads with MiXCR, one row per CDR3 protein. The table lists under 300,000 distinct CDR3 sequences, less than 10% of them singletons. The data were obtained in a study of CD8 T cells in ankylosing spondylitis. This CDR3 is built from 15 residues. The V and J ends lost 1 base and 6 bases, in that order; junction bases with no gene match: 9. CDR1 and CDR2 (germline): SGHRS, YFSETQ. The source material was blood, either unsorted or a sorted T cell fraction (not recorded which). The rearrangement uses TRBV5-1 and TRBJ1-2; TRBD1 matches at 7 bases. The receptor's source is a male donor with ankylosing spondylitis or in good health (not recorded which). Written as DNA, the CDR3 is TGCGCCAGCAGCTTGAGGGACAGTGGTGTGGATGGCTACACCTTC. This sequence encodes CASSLRDSGVDGYTF.